Shown below are 14 T cell receptor beta chains from a single sample sequenced in a study of OX40 agonist ivuxolimab in advanced cancers. Profiling relied on immunoSEQ multiplex PCR, and the TCRdb table lists in-frame clones only, not all of them. Among 55,000 to 70,000 clones listed, nearly 85% were seen once. Sequenced here: CD4+ or CD8+ T cells sorted from blood, sampled in a trial of the OX40 agonist ivuxolimab. The receptors come from an adult with an advanced solid tumor such as melanoma, head and neck, liver or kidney cancer.

V gene TRBV30 combines with J gene TRBJ1-4; no definite D call. The germline gives CDR1 GTSNPN, CDR2 SVGIG (reference sequence). V was trimmed by 2 bases and J by 5 bases, leaving 12 bases between them. This CDR3 has 14 residues. CDR3 sequence reads: CAWSPSGRNEKLFF. The CDR3 nucleotides read TGTGCCTGGAGTCCTTCGGGCAGGAATGAAAAACTGTTTTTT.

The rearrangement links TRBV7-9 to TRBJ2-5, with 14 bases fitting TRBD2. This CDR3 region has 18 residues. CDR1 and CDR2 (germline): SEHNR, FQNEAQ (reference sequence). The J segment lost 2 bases and the V segment lost 4 bases, leaving 9 bases of the junction unmatched. The CDR3 here is CASSSRLAGGPWQETQYF. The DNA for the CDR3 is TGTGCCAGCAGCTCACGACTAGCGGGGGGGCCCTGGCAAGAGACCCAGTACTTC.

The CDR3 sequence: CASSPGPQETQYF. The CDR3 nucleotides read TGTGCCAGCAGTCCCGGGCCGCAAGAGACCCAGTACTTC. The chain joins TRBV28 to TRBJ2-5; D unresolved. With 5 bases removed from V and 2 bases from J, the gap between germline ends came to 9 bases. Germline CDR1 reads MDHEN; CDR2 reads SYDVKM. This CDR3 contains 13 residues.

V usage is TRBV19 and J usage is TRBJ1-1, with D perhaps TRBD1 (6 bases). Germline V lookup: CDR1 LNHDA, CDR2 SQIVND (reference sequence). This CDR3 has 14 residues. Trimming pared 5 bases from V and 7 bases from J, leaving 17 bases between. In DNA, the CDR3 is TGTGCCAGTAGTCACAGGGTTTTTACATTTGAAGCTTTCTTT. It yields the protein CASSHRVFTFEAFF.

The chain employs TRBV18 and TRBJ1-6, with D uncertain. Germline loops: CDR1 KGHSH, CDR2 LQKENI. The CDR3 loop spans 17 amino acids. The ends were cut back, 2 bases at V and 0 bases at J, with 11 bases in the middle. CDR3 coding DNA: TGTGCCAGCTCACCATTGGCCGATAGCTCCTATAATTCACCCCTCCACTTT. Its translation is CASSPLADSSYNSPLHF.

The V and J genes are TRBV10-3 and TRBJ1-1; the D gene is possibly TRBD1 (5 bases). The CDR3 sequence is 15 residues long. Trimming took 0 bases from V and 1 from J, leaving 9 bases between them. Germline assignment: CDR1 ENHRY and CDR2 SYGVKD. The CDR3 DNA sequence: TGTGCCATCAGTGAGTCCCAGGGCACGAACACTGAAGCTTTCTTT. This codes for CAISESQGTNTEAFF.

Here the CDR3 reads CASSLVRKHTGELFF. CDR3 nucleotides: TGTGCCAGCAGCTTAGTTCGCAAACACACCGGGGAGCTGTTTTTT. The chain links TRBV7-9 to TRBJ2-2; D is undetermined. Germline-derived CDR1 and CDR2 are SEHNR and FQNEAQ (reference sequence). Trimming took 1 base from V and 3 from J, leaving 9 bases between them. The CDR3 has 15 amino acids.

The chain combines TRBV9 with TRBJ1-2; 8 bases line up with TRBD1. The CDR3 runs 15 residues. V dropped 4 bases and J dropped 7; count of bases not matched to a gene: 12. Germline lookup yields CDR1 SGDLS and CDR2 YYNGEE. CDR3 residues: CASSRQGAQGFGYTF. The DNA for the CDR3 is TGTGCCAGCAGCCGCCAGGGGGCCCAGGGTTTTGGCTACACCTTC.

This clone appeared once. The rearrangement joins TRBV7-8 to TRBJ2-1, with TRBD2 matching 9 bases. The CDR3 covers 16 residues. V shed 2 bases, J shed 5 bases, and the junction held 7 bases outside the gene matches. Germline loops: CDR1 SGHVS, CDR2 FQNEAQ. CDR3 in DNA: TGTGCCAGCAGCTTAAAGGTAGCGGGGGTGAACAATGAGCAGTTCTTC. This encodes CASSLKVAGVNNEQFF.

The chain links TRBV7-9 to TRBJ2-5, with D perhaps matching TRBD2 (5 bases). The CDR3 runs to 15 residues. V lost 1 base and J lost 5, with 14 bases in between. The V gene's germline CDR1 is SEHNR and CDR2 FQNEAQ (reference sequence). CDR3 sequence (DNA): TGTGCCAGCAGCTTAGGTTTTCTAGCCTCGGAGACCCAGTACTTC. As protein: CASSLGFLASETQYF.

CDR3 sequence (DNA): TGTGCCAGCAGCTCGGGACAGGGTGGTGAAAAACTGTTTTTT. Its protein is CASSSGQGGEKLFF. The chain has TRBV5-6 and TRBJ1-4, with 9 bases lining up with TRBD1. This CDR3 comprises 14 residues. V dropped 3 bases and J dropped 7; count of bases not matched to a gene: 4. Germline CDR1 reads SGHDT; CDR2 reads YYEEEE.

CDR3 coding DNA: TGTGCCAGCAGCTTACTAGCTACCTACGAGCAGTACTTC. The encoded protein is CASSLLATYEQYF. The chain combines TRBV7-2 with TRBJ2-7; tentatively, D is TRBD2 (5 bases). Germline CDR1 reads SGHTA; CDR2 reads FQGNSA. The CDR3 is made up of 13 amino acids. V lost 2 bases and J 2 bases, leaving 7 bases between the germline ends.

This sequence joins TRBV7-6 and TRBJ1-1, with D unclear. Germline V gene lookup returns CDR1 SGHVS and CDR2 FNYEAQ. Deletions cut 5 bases from V and 0 bases from J, with 13 bases between. The CDR3 extends over 15 amino acids. This chain's CDR3 is CASSGPGAMNTEAFF. CDR3 nucleotides: TGTGCCAGCAGCGGCCCGGGAGCCATGAACACTGAAGCTTTCTTT.

This clone was found once. The chain carries TRBV10-2 and TRBJ1-2; maybe TRBD1 (5 bases). Germline values: CDR1 WSHSY, CDR2 SAAADI. The ends were cut back, 2 bases at V and 4 bases at J, with 8 bases in the middle. The CDR3 length is 13 residues. CDR3 sequence reads: CASSEGGGYGYTF. CDR3 coding DNA: TGCGCCAGCAGTGAGGGGGGGGGCTATGGCTACACCTTC.